This passage covers 20 T cell receptor beta chains from one sample sequenced in a study of shared clonotypes between healthy human individuals. Generated by immunoSEQ multiplex PCR, the TCRdb table keeps only in-frame clones and is missing some. This sample carries 2.5 million or so clones, around nine tenths of them seen once, and the ten largest clones take under 0.15%. The sample comprised naive CD4+ T cells sorted from blood. Subset given: CD45RA+ positively selected. These receptor sequences come from a man between 18 and 29 years old in good health.

The V call is TRBV2, the J call TRBJ1-1; D is uncertain. Germline V gene sequence: CDR1 SNHLY, CDR2 FYNNEI. Trimming cost V 4 bases and J 1 base, with 10 bases left between them. CDR3 size: 14 residues. This CDR3 is CASSVSWGNTEAFF. Written as DNA, the CDR3 is TGTGCCAGCAGTGTAAGTTGGGGGAACACTGAAGCTTTCTTT.

This clone was seen more than once but under ten times. The CDR3 DNA follows: TGTGCCTCCGGGGGGGGTCAGCCCCAGCATTTT. This gives the protein CASGGGQPQHF. The genes are TRBV2 and TRBJ1-5; possible D gene TRBD1, 5 bases. CDR1 and CDR2 from the germline V gene are SNHLY and FYNNEI. V gave up 11 bases and J gave up 6 bases, with 11 bases separating them. The CDR3 runs to 11 residues.

This sequence joins TRBV7-6 and TRBJ2-5; 7 positions match TRBD2. V shed 5 bases and J 1 base; nucleotides not matched to a gene: 10. CDR3 length equals 16 residues. The germline V gene has CDR1 SGHVS and CDR2 FNYEAQ. The CDR3 DNA follows: TGTGCCAGCAGCCCGGGAGGAGGGGCCCTCCAAGAGACCCAGTACTTC. Protein: CASSPGGGALQETQYF.

This clone was found once. The same CDR3 also results from other DNA sequences found in this sample. This chain connects TRBV7-2 to TRBJ1-3, with D uncertain. In germline, CDR1 is SGHTA, CDR2 FQGNSA. This CDR3 contains 15 residues. Trimming stripped 1 base from V and 1 base from J, with 8 bases between. The CDR3 reads CASSLGPGSGNTIYF. The DNA of the CDR3 is TGTGCCAGCAGCTTAGGGCCGGGGTCTGGAAACACCATATATTTT.

For this clone: This specimen includes other DNA sequences encoding the same CDR3. The J gene is TRBJ1-2, the V gene TRBV6-1, with D hard to call. Germline loops: CDR1 MNHNS, CDR2 SASEGT. The CDR3 has 14 residues. The V end was cut by 0 bases, the J end by 2 bases, with 7 bases between. The CDR3: CASSEAPGNYGYTF. CDR3 in DNA: TGTGCCAGCAGTGAAGCGCCGGGCAACTATGGCTACACCTTC.

For the CDR3, the DNA is TGTGCCAGTAGTCAGGGGGCGGGGGGCAATCAGCCCCAGCATTTT. This sequence encodes CASSQGAGGNQPQHF. This chain joins TRBV19 and TRBJ1-5; 8 nucleotides match TRBD1. V dropped 5 bases and J dropped 2; count of bases not matched to a gene: 5. This CDR3 region has 15 residues. Looked up from germline, CDR1 is LNHDA and CDR2 is SQIVND (reference sequence).

J is TRBJ2-5 and V is TRBV7-2, with D tentatively TRBD1 (7 bases). Germline V gives CDR1 SGHTA, CDR2 FQGNSA. This CDR3 spans 14 amino acids. V lost 1 base, J lost 5 bases, and 11 bases lay in between. The CDR3 here is CASSLGPGGETQYF. CDR3 bases: TGTGCCAGCAGCTTAGGTCCAGGGGGGGAGACCCAGTACTTC.

The V and J genes are TRBV27 and TRBJ2-7; D possibly matches TRBD1 or TRBD2 (5 bases each). Between the trimmed V and J ends, which lost 3 bases and 6 bases, there was a span of 18 bases. The CDR3 is made up of 15 amino acids. Germline V gives CDR1 MNHEY, CDR2 SMNVEV (reference sequence). CDR3 nucleotide sequence: TGTGCCAGCAGTTTTGCTGGGACCGCCGCGTCCGAGCAGTACTTC. This encodes CASSFAGTAASEQYF.

The gene calls are TRBV27 and TRBJ2-1, with D maybe TRBD2 (7 bases). Between the trimmed V and J ends, which lost 3 bases and 4 bases, there was a span of 13 bases. The CDR3 has 15 residues. CDR1 and CDR2 from the germline V gene are MNHEY and SMNVEV (reference sequence). The chain's CDR3 is CASSFSGDIYNEQFF. The CDR3 DNA is TGTGCCAGCAGTTTCAGCGGGGACATTTACAATGAGCAGTTCTTC.

This clone was picked up one time. Other DNA sequences in this specimen translate into the identical CDR3. This chain links TRBV6-1 with TRBJ1-2; 11 bases line up with TRBD1. The junction had 2 bases not matched to a gene; V was cut back by 0 bases and J by 8 bases. Germline CDR1 MNHNS, CDR2 SASEGT. CDR3 length equals 14 residues. CDR3: CASSEADRGRGYTF. The CDR3 DNA sequence: TGTGCCAGCAGTGAAGCGGACAGGGGGCGAGGCTACACCTTC.

The chain is built from TRBV7-2 and TRBJ2-3; a weak D match, TRBD1 (6 bases). Trimming cost V 7 bases and J 4 bases, with 15 bases left between them. CDR3 length equals 14 residues. Germline lookup yields CDR1 SGHTA and CDR2 FQGNSA. The CDR3 region has the DNA TGTGCCAGCACCACAGGGTTAGGGGCAGATACGCAGTATTTT. It yields the protein CASTTGLGADTQYF.

This chain uses TRBV18 with TRBJ1-4, with unresolved D. Trimming left V 0 bases short and J 0 bases short, with 11 bases between. Germline CDR1 and CDR2: KGHSH and LQKENI. The CDR3 consists of 17 residues. Here the CDR3 reads CASSPPREGATNEKLFF. CDR3 bases: TGTGCCAGCTCACCACCGAGGGAGGGAGCAACTAATGAAAAACTGTTTTTT.

The chain links TRBV6-5 to TRBJ2-7; D not resolved. Germline V CDR1 and CDR2: MNHEY, SVGAGI. This CDR3 has 13 residues. Trimming left V 5 bases short and J 0 bases short, with 8 bases between. The CDR3 spells CASSTRSSYEQYF. DNA of the CDR3: TGTGCCAGCAGTACCAGGAGCTCCTACGAGCAGTACTTC.

The CDR3 reads CASSPEVGTPTGETQYF. For the CDR3, the DNA is TGCGCCAGCAGCCCGGAGGTCGGGACCCCCACGGGAGAGACCCAGTACTTC. This chain connects TRBV5-1 to TRBJ2-5; D tentatively fits TRBD1 or TRBD2 (5 bases each). The CDR3 has 17 residues. Trimming cost V 4 bases and J 4 bases, with 23 bases left between them. Germline CDR1 is SGHRS and CDR2 is YFSETQ.

The chain is built from TRBV7-9 and TRBJ1-2; the D gene is possibly TRBD1 (5 bases). Germline V gene lookup returns CDR1 SEHNR and CDR2 FQNEAQ (reference sequence). This CDR3 is built from 15 residues. V lost 4 bases and J lost 0, with 12 bases in between. In DNA, the CDR3 is TGTGCCAGCAGCTACCGGGACCGATCTAACTATGGCTACACCTTC. Protein product: CASSYRDRSNYGYTF.

The rearrangement uses TRBV5-1 and TRBJ2-1, with TRBD1 matching over 11 bases. Germline assignment: CDR1 SGHRS and CDR2 YFSETQ. The J segment lost 6 bases and the V segment lost 0 bases, leaving 5 bases of the junction unmatched. CDR3 length: 16 amino acids. The CDR3 nucleotides are TGCGCCAGCAGCTTGGCGGGACAGGGGGGAGTCAATGAGCAGTTCTTC. Residues: CASSLAGQGGVNEQFF.

V is TRBV15 and J is TRBJ1-2; D call uncertain. The CDR3 extends over 12 amino acids. Trimming cost V 4 bases and J 7 bases, with 10 bases left between them. Germline-derived CDR1 and CDR2 are LNHNV and YYDKDF (reference sequence). CDR3 nucleotide sequence: TGTGCCACCAGCATAAACGCCGGTGGCTACACCTTC. Amino acid sequence: CATSINAGGYTF. Complete variable domain (other parts from reference TRBV15 and TRBJ1-2): DAMVIQNPRYQVTQFGKPVTLSCSQTLNHNVMYWYQQKSSQAPKLLFHYYDKDFNNEADTPDNFQSRRPNTSFCFLDIRSPGLGDTAMYLCATSINAGGYTFGSGTRLTVV.

The chain couples TRBV2 to TRBJ1-4; D is possibly TRBD1 (5 bases). This CDR3 is 15 amino acids long. Germline lookup yields CDR1 SNHLY and CDR2 FYNNEI. Trimming removed 6 bases from V and 8 bases from J, with 19 bases in between. The CDR3 protein is CASRGDDSLSEKLFF. In nucleotides, the CDR3 is TGTGCCAGCAGGGGGGACGACAGTCTAAGCGAAAAACTGTTTTTT.

V and J are TRBV7-9 and TRBJ2-3, with D perhaps being TRBD1 or TRBD2 (5 bases each). Trimming removed 5 bases from V and 6 bases from J, with 21 bases in between. The germline CDR1 and CDR2 sequences are SEHNR and FQNEAQ (reference sequence). This CDR3 has 16 residues. The CDR3 here is CASSVRWGFSPDTQYF. The CDR3 nucleotides read TGTGCCAGCAGCGTCAGATGGGGGTTCTCGCCGGATACGCAGTATTTT. The whole variable domain, filled in from reference TRBV7-9 and TRBJ2-3, reads DTGVSQNPRHKITKRGQNVTFRCDPISEHNRLYWYRQTLGQGPEFLTYFQNEAQLEKSRLLSDRFSAERPKGSFSTLEIQRTEQGDSAMYLCASSVRWGFSPDTQYFGPGTRLTVL.

The chain carries TRBV27 and TRBJ1-1; D is unclear. The V and J ends lost 0 bases and 11 bases respectively, with 13 bases between them. The CDR3 is 13 residues long. CDR1 and CDR2 from the germline V gene are MNHEY and SMNVEV (reference sequence). CDR3 in amino acids: CASSLSRGPPAFF. Here the CDR3 DNA reads TGTGCCAGCAGTTTATCAAGAGGTCCACCGGCTTTCTTT.